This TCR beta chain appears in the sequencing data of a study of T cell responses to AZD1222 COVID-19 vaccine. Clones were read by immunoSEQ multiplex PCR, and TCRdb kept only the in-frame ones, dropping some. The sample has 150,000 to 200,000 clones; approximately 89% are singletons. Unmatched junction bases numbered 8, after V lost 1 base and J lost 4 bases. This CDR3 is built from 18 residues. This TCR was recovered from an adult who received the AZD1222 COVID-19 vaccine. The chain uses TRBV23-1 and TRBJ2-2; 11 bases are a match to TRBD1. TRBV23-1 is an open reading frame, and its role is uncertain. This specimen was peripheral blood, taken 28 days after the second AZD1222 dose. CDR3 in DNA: TGCGCCAGCAGTCAATGGCATTCCGGGACAGGGGGCACCGGGGAGCTGTTTTTT. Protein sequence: CASSQWHSGTGGTGELFF.